This T cell receptor (beta chain) comes out of a study of neurological immune-mediated disorders. Overall study results and limits: Expanded clones shared no identical CDR3 amino acid sequences across subjects, which suggested private TCR-beta repertoires in all groups. The level of TCR clonal expansion was highest in patients with HTLV-1-associated myelopathy and lowest in multiple sclerosis, where it fell below the level seen in healthy controls.

Specified time point: longitudinal time-point 2. From 2 million PBMCs stored at -80 C, the unsorted libraries were generated. Synthesis of cDNA was accomplished via 5'RACE employing 10-nucleotide random UMIs. TCRdb used MiXCR to reprocess the 5' RACE reads, holding one entry per CDR3 protein. Among under 50,000 distinct CDR3 sequences listed, under 15% were seen once. V shed 8 bases, J shed 5 bases, and the junction held 7 bases outside the gene matches. Looked up from germline, CDR1 is MDHEN and CDR2 is SYDVKM. This CDR3 is 13 amino acids long. This clonotype appeared many times. Its antigen is as yet unknown.

J is TRBJ2-5 and V is TRBV28, with 8 bases aligning to TRBD1. The sample consisted of PBMCs. The source is a male donor with HTLV-1-associated myelopathy (HAM/TSP). The CDR3: CASERTGQETQYF. In nucleotides, the CDR3 is TGTGCCAGCGAGCGGACAGGGCAGGAGACCCAGTACTTC.